The rows below give T cell receptor beta chains drawn from one sample of a study of shared clonotypes between healthy human individuals. Method: immunoSEQ multiplex PCR; TCRdb's copy keeps in-frame clones and lacks some. This sample carries approximately 840,000 clones, about 97% of them seen once, and the ten largest clones take roughly 0.23%. Sequencing used naive CD8+ T cells sorted from blood. These TCRs come from a man aged 25-40 years in good health. Both conserved end residues are part of each CDR3. D genes are given only for firm matches. Rows may omit the clone size; those that give it use once, few, many or a size class.

J,length,D,size,V,DNA,CDR3
TRBJ2-1,16,-,-,TRBV9,TGTGCCAGCAGCCCCCGGAGATTAGCAACTTACAATGAGCAGTTCTTC,CASSPRRLATYNEQFF
TRBJ2-7,14,TRBD1,-,TRBV10-3,TGTGCCATCTATTCCGGGACAGGCTCATACGAGCAGTACTTC,CAIYSGTGSYEQYF
TRBJ1-2,15,-,-,TRBV28,TGTGCCAGCAGTTTGGGGGTAGGGGCCTTCTATGGCTACACCTTC,CASSLGVGAFYGYTF
TRBJ1-1,14,-,few,TRBV7-9,TGTGCCAGCAGCTCCCCACAGGGTCACACTGAAGCTTTCTTT,CASSSPQGHTEAFF
TRBJ2-7,13,-,-,TRBV9,TGTGCCAGCAGCGTAGCTCGGGGAAACGAGCAGTACTTC,CASSVARGNEQYF
TRBJ1-2,13,-,-,TRBV5-4,TGTGCCAGCAGCTCTCAGGGAGTGTCCGGCTACACCTTC,CASSSQGVSGYTF
TRBJ2-2,18,TRBD1,once,TRBV5-1,TGCGCCAGCAGTCACGGGACAGGGCACGCGGCGAACACCGGGGAGCTGTTTTTT,CASSHGTGHAANTGELFF
TRBJ2-7,16,TRBD2,-,TRBV4-1,TGCGCCAGCAGCCCGAGCCCGGGACTAGCGGACTACGAGCAGTACTTC,CASSPSPGLADYEQYF
TRBJ2-2,17,TRBD2,-,TRBV5-4,TGTGCCAGCAGCTTTCCGACTAGCGGGAGGCGTATCGGGGAGCTGTTTTTT,CASSFPTSGRRIGELFF
TRBJ2-7,21,TRBD2,-,TRBV4-1,TGCGCCAGCAGCCAAGTACTAGCGGGAGGAAGGATCGAGGGGCCGGCCTACGAGCAGTACTTC,CASSQVLAGGRIEGPAYEQYF
TRBJ1-5,16,TRBD1,once,TRBV7-2,TGTGCCAGCAGCGTAGGGACAGTTTATAGCAATCAGCCCCAGCATTTT,CASSVGTVYSNQPQHF
TRBJ2-3,18,TRBD2,-,TRBV9,TGTGCCAGCAGCGTAGAGAGACTAGCGGGAGTTCTTGGAGATACGCAGTATTTT,CASSVERLAGVLGDTQYF
TRBJ2-7,15,TRBD2,-,TRBV19,TGTGCCAGTAGTATGGAACTAGCGGGAACCTACGAGCAGTACTTC,CASSMELAGTYEQYF
TRBJ2-7,17,TRBD2,once,TRBV9,TGTGCCAGCAGCGAGAGCCCCCAGGGACTAGCGGGAGTAGAGCAGTACTTC,CASSESPQGLAGVEQYF
TRBJ2-3,14,TRBD2,-,TRBV5-4,TGTGCCAGCAGCTCGGGACTAGGCACAGATACGCAGTATTTT,CASSSGLGTDTQYF
TRBJ2-1,16,-,-,TRBV7-6,TGTGCCAGCAGCTTAGATTACTCGCCCCCCTACAATGAGCAGTTCTTC,CASSLDYSPPYNEQFF
TRBJ2-5,17,-,-,TRBV27,TGTGCCAGCAGGGGTCGGTTAGACAGGTTAGGGGCCAAGACCCAGTACTTC,CASRGRLDRLGAKTQYF
TRBJ2-5,16,-,-,TRBV5-8,TGTGCCAGCAGCTCTAGAGCGGAGCTGTACCAAGAGACCCAGTACTTC,CASSSRAELYQETQYF
TRBJ2-3,16,TRBD2,-,TRBV30,TGTGCCTGGAGGCCGACTAGCGGGTCGAGCACAGATACGCAGTATTTT,CAWRPTSGSSTDTQYF
TRBJ2-1,15,-,-,TRBV6-5,TGTGCCAGCAGTTTCCCCGGGAGCGAAAACAATGAGCAGTTCTTC,CASSFPGSENNEQFF
TRBJ1-5,15,TRBD1,-,TRBV19,TGTGCCAGTAGTATCGGGACAGGGGTAAATCAGCCCCAGCATTTT,CASSIGTGVNQPQHF
TRBJ1-1,15,-,once,TRBV19,TGTGCCAGTAGTATCAGTTTAAGAGGGGGCACTGAAGCTTTCTTT,CASSISLRGGTEAFF
TRBJ1-2,13,-,-,TRBV27,TGTGCCAGCAGCCTAAGGGGTAACTATGGCTACACCTTC,CASSLRGNYGYTF
TRBJ1-2,15,TRBD1,once,TRBV27,TGTGCCAGCAGTTTACCGGGACAGGGACGGGATGGCTACACCTTC,CASSLPGQGRDGYTF
TRBJ2-7,13,-,-,TRBV11-1,TGTGCCAGCAGCTTAAGTCTCCTATACGAGCAGTACTTC,CASSLSLLYEQYF
TRBJ2-1,17,TRBD2,-,TRBV12-5,TGTGCTAGTGGGGGACTAGCGGCTGCAAGCTCCTACAATGAGCAGTTCTTC,CASGGLAAASSYNEQFF
TRBJ2-1,16,TRBD1,-,TRBV27,TGTGCCAGCAGATTCGACCAGGGGGCTGTCTACAATGAGCAGTTCTTC,CASRFDQGAVYNEQFF
TRBJ2-7,14,TRBD1,-,TRBV11-3,TGTGCCAGCCAACCAGGGGGTGAGACCTACGAGCAGTACTTC,CASQPGGETYEQYF
TRBJ2-1,17,TRBD1,-,TRBV5-1,TGCGCCAGCAGCTTGGGGTTCAGAGGACAGGGAGACAATGAGCAGTTCTTC,CASSLGFRGQGDNEQFF
TRBJ2-1,14,TRBD2,-,TRBV11-3,TGTGCCAGCAGCTTAGACCGGGAGGACAATGAGCAGTTCTTC,CASSLDREDNEQFF
TRBJ2-3,16,-,-,TRBV5-4,TGTGCCAGCATGCGGAGATTGGCTAGCGTCACAGATACGCAGTATTTT,CASMRRLASVTDTQYF